Below, 25 T cell receptor beta chains from the same sample are listed, as sequenced in a study of blood T cell repertoires in COVID-19. Method: immunoSEQ multiplex PCR; TCRdb's copy keeps in-frame clones and lacks some. The sample includes about 170,000 clones, roughly 80% seen only once; the top ten take over 2%. Source material: peripheral blood. Receptors originate from an elderly woman with acute or convalescent COVID-19.

The chain is built from TRBV14 and TRBJ1-2; no definite D call. The CDR3 is 12 amino acids. CDR1 is SGHDN and CDR2 is FVKESK in the germline V gene. V shed 8 bases and J shed 5 bases, with 12 bases lying between them. The CDR3 sequence: CASSRETYGYTF. CDR3 coding DNA: TGTGCCAGCTCTAGAGAGACTTATGGCTACACCTTC.

This chain connects TRBV27 to TRBJ1-2; TRBD1 is a possible D gene (6 bases). Germline V lookup: CDR1 MNHEY, CDR2 SMNVEV (reference sequence). Trimming took 4 bases from V and 7 from J, leaving 19 bases between them. This CDR3 region has 15 residues. The CDR3 DNA reads TGTGCCAGCAGTTCCCAGGACAGCCGTGGACGTGGCTACACCTTC. This gives the protein CASSSQDSRGRGYTF.

Details on this clone: Other DNA sequences in this specimen translate into the identical CDR3. The chain employs TRBV29-1 and TRBJ1-1, with TRBD1 as a possible D gene (5 bases). V lost 7 bases and J 4 bases, leaving 22 bases between the germline ends. Germline V gene sequence: CDR1 SQVTM, CDR2 ANQGSEA. The CDR3 length is 15 residues. In DNA form, the CDR3 reads TGCAGCGCCCGACGGGCGCAGGGTACCGTCACTGAAGCTTTCTTT. Amino acid sequence: CSARRAQGTVTEAFF.

This clone was observed a few times. The chain recombines TRBV5-1 with TRBJ2-2; 9 bases map to TRBD1. CDR1 and CDR2 (germline): SGHRS, YFSETQ. J gave up 6 bases and V 2 bases, and 5 bases lay outside the gene matches. This CDR3 has 15 amino acids. This CDR3 is CASSLAGQGSGELFF. Written as DNA, the CDR3 is TGCGCCAGCAGCTTAGCTGGACAGGGGTCCGGGGAGCTGTTTTTT. The entire variable domain, with the rest obtained from reference TRBV5-1 and TRBJ2-2, is as follows: KAGVTQTPRYLIKTRGQQVTLSCSPISGHRSVSWYQQTPGQGLQFLFEYFSETQRNKGNFPGRFSGRQFSNSRSEMNVSTLELGDSALYLCASSLAGQGSGELFFGEGSRLTVL.

The CDR3 loop reads CATSTRQETQYF. The CDR3, as DNA: TGTGCCACCAGTACACGACAAGAGACCCAGTACTTC. The chain is built from TRBV24-1 and TRBJ2-5; D is undetermined. With 6 bases removed from V and 2 bases from J, the gap between germline ends came to 6 bases. In germline, CDR1 is KGHDR, CDR2 SFDVKD. This CDR3 has 12 residues.

V and J are TRBV5-1 and TRBJ2-4, with D hard to call. The CDR3 contains 13 residues. Germline V CDR1 and CDR2: SGHRS, YFSETQ. Trimming stripped 2 bases from V and 13 bases from J, with 16 bases between. The CDR3 reads CASSFSPTTEQYF. CDR3 DNA sequence: TGCGCCAGCAGCTTCTCCCCGACGACTGAACAGTACTTC.

The rearrangement uses TRBV7-9 and TRBJ2-7, with a tentative D call TRBD2 (5 bases). The CDR3 totals 16 residues. The V end was cut by 1 base, the J end by 2 bases, with 15 bases between. Germline V gene sequence: CDR1 SEHNR, CDR2 FQNEAQ (reference sequence). The CDR3 spells CASSLGSPGNTYEQYF. CDR3 coding DNA: TGTGCCAGCAGCTTAGGGTCGCCGGGAAATACCTACGAGCAGTACTTC. Full variable domain (outside the CDR3, taken from reference TRBV7-9 and TRBJ2-7): DTGVSQNPRHKITKRGQNVTFRCDPISEHNRLYWYRQTLGQGPEFLTYFQNEAQLEKSRLLSDRFSAERPKGSFSTLEIQRTEQGDSAMYLCASSLGSPGNTYEQYFGPGTRLTVT.

The chain couples TRBV14 to TRBJ2-5; TRBD1 matches at 8 bases. The length of the CDR3 is 13 residues. Germline assignment: CDR1 SGHDN and CDR2 FVKESK. Losses at the gene ends were 4 bases for V and 5 bases for J; bases not matched to a gene: 3. The CDR3 nucleotides read TGTGCCAGCAGCCCAGGGGGCCGGGAGACCCAGTACTTC. This translates into CASSPGGRETQYF.

This chain connects TRBV12-3 or TRBV12-4 to TRBJ2-2, with D possibly being TRBD1 (6 bases). The CDR3 is 13 residues long. V lost 5 bases, J lost 7 bases, and 11 bases lay in between. DNA for the CDR3: TGTGCCAGCAGTCCACAGGGCGGCGGGGAGCTGTTTTTT. Translating gives CASSPQGGGELFF.

This chain uses TRBV5-1 with TRBJ1-4, with D perhaps matching TRBD1 (6 bases). Trimming removed 5 bases from V and 4 bases from J, with 12 bases in between. CDR1 is SGHRS, CDR2 YFSETQ, per germline. This CDR3 spans 14 amino acids. The CDR3 region has the DNA TGCGCCAGCAGTTCCGGGACACGTAATGAAAAACTGTTTTTT. Its translation: CASSSGTRNEKLFF.

The CDR3 DNA sequence: TGTGCCAGCAGTTTATCCGGGACAGCTAATGAAAAACTGTTTTTT. This encodes CASSLSGTANEKLFF. The chain links TRBV5-8 to TRBJ1-4, with 7 positions matching TRBD1. V lost 5 bases to trimming and J lost 3 bases; unmatched junction nucleotides: 7. Germline V gives CDR1 SGHTS, CDR2 YDEGEE. CDR3 length: 15 residues. Looking up the rest from reference TRBV5-8 and TRBJ1-4 gives the full variable domain: EAGVTQSPTHLIKTRGQQATLRCSPISGHTSVYWYQQALGLGLQFLLWYDEGEERNRGNFPPRFSGRQFPNYSSELNVNALELEDSALYLCASSLSGTANEKLFFGSGTQLSVL.

The rearrangement uses TRBV5-6 and TRBJ2-6; TRBD1 aligns across 10 bases. The CDR3 has 18 residues. The junction had 5 bases not matched to a gene; V was cut back by 2 bases and J by 0 bases. The germline CDR1 and CDR2 sequences are SGHDT and YYEEEE. CDR3 in amino acids: CASSFDRGLGSGANVLTF. The CDR3 bases are TGTGCCAGCAGCTTCGACAGGGGGCTTGGCTCTGGGGCCAACGTCCTGACTTTC.

CDR3 sequence: CASSENPGGDTEAFF. In DNA form, the CDR3 reads TGTGCCAGCAGCGAAAACCCAGGAGGGGACACTGAAGCTTTCTTT. The gene calls are TRBV7-3 and TRBJ1-1, with TRBD1 as a possible D gene (5 bases). Germline CDR1 is SGHTA and CDR2 is FQGTGA. V was trimmed by 5 bases and J by 3 bases, leaving 16 bases between them. CDR3 length: 15 residues.

The V gene is TRBV5-1, the J gene TRBJ2-2; 7 nucleotides agree with TRBD1. There are 16 residues in the CDR3. The junction had 8 bases not matched to a gene; V was cut back by 1 base and J by 5 bases. CDR1 SGHRS and CDR2 YFSETQ come from the germline V gene. DNA for the CDR3: TGCGCCAGCAGCTTGACGACAGGGCGGTTGACCGGGGAGCTGTTTTTT. Amino acid sequence: CASSLTTGRLTGELFF.

The V and J genes are TRBV5-8 and TRBJ2-3; 14 bases are shared with TRBD2. The trim removed 4 bases at V and 4 bases at J, leaving 5 bases unmatched. Germline CDR1 reads SGHTS; CDR2 reads YDEGEE. The CDR3 sequence is 16 residues long. CDR3 amino acids: CASSRPTSGRADTQYF. CDR3 DNA sequence: TGTGCCAGCAGCCGTCCGACTAGCGGGAGGGCAGATACGCAGTATTTT.

This chain links TRBV11-2 with TRBJ2-7; D remains unclear. Between the trimmed V and J ends, which lost 1 base and 2 bases, there was a span of 12 bases. Germline assignment: CDR1 SGHAT and CDR2 FQNNGV. This CDR3 comprises 15 residues. The CDR3 here is CASSLGRKTTYEQYF. CDR3 nucleotides: TGTGCCAGCAGCTTAGGGCGAAAGACAACCTACGAGCAGTACTTC.

The chain recombines TRBV7-3 with TRBJ1-5, with D maybe TRBD1 (5 bases). This CDR3 region has 19 residues. Germline V gene sequence: CDR1 SGHTA, CDR2 FQGTGA. The V and J ends lost 5 bases and 0 bases respectively, with 23 bases between them. The CDR3 coding sequence is TGTGCCAGCAGCACCTTAAAGATATGGGGGGAATATAGCAATCAGCCCCAGCATTTT. Translating gives CASSTLKIWGEYSNQPQHF.

This chain links TRBV3-1 (or the pseudogene TRBV3-2) with TRBJ1-1; tentative D call: TRBD1 (5 bases). Germline CDR1 and CDR2: LGHDT and YNNKEL (reference sequence). The CDR3 length is 14 residues. V lost 1 base and J 5 bases, leaving 11 bases between the germline ends. CDR3 residues: CASSQVPGDTEAFF. The CDR3 DNA follows: TGTGCCAGCAGCCAAGTGCCGGGGGATACTGAAGCTTTCTTT.

This clone has more than one count but fewer than ten. This chain joins TRBV6-6 and TRBJ2-7; 12 bases are a match to TRBD2. This CDR3 region has 15 residues. With V trimmed by 5 bases and J by 4 bases, 6 bases remained unmatched. The germline CDR1 and CDR2 sequences are MNHNY and SVGAGI (reference sequence). CDR3 sequence (DNA): TGTGCCAGCAGTAATGGACTAGCGGGGAAGTACGAGCAGTACTTC. This encodes CASSNGLAGKYEQYF.

The V gene is TRBV5-6, the J gene TRBJ1-6; possible D gene TRBD1, 5 bases. Germline V CDR1 and CDR2: SGHDT, YYEEEE. V was shortened by 3 bases and J by 5 bases, with 9 bases between the two germline ends. The CDR3 has 14 residues. The DNA for the CDR3 is TGTGCCAGCAGCTGGGGGGAGAATAATTCACCCCTCCACTTT. This gives the protein CASSWGENNSPLHF. Filled out from reference TRBV5-6 and TRBJ1-6, the complete variable domain reads DAGVTQSPTHLIKTRGQQVTLRCSPKSGHDTVSWYQQALGQGPQFIFQYYEEEERQRGNFPDRFSGHQFPNYSSELNVNALLLGDSALYLCASSWGENNSPLHFGNGTRLTVT.

The chain is built from TRBV29-1 and TRBJ1-3; D remains unclear. The CDR3 has 11 residues. The germline V gene has CDR1 SQVTM and CDR2 ANQGSEA. Trimming pared 5 bases from V and 4 bases from J, leaving 6 bases between. CDR3: CSVQAGNTIYF. CDR3 nucleotides: TGCAGCGTTCAGGCCGGAAACACCATATATTTT.

There are a few counts of this clone. The genes are TRBV27 and TRBJ1-6; TRBD1 is a possible D gene (6 bases). CDR1 and CDR2 from the germline V gene are MNHEY and SMNVEV (reference sequence). The CDR3 has 14 amino acids. V was shortened by 3 bases and J by 5 bases, with 8 bases between the two germline ends. The CDR3: CASSFTGNNSPLHF. CDR3 nucleotide sequence: TGTGCCAGCAGTTTTACAGGGAATAATTCACCCCTCCACTTT.

The chain combines TRBV5-8 with TRBJ1-6, with D hard to call. The V end lost 8 bases, the J end lost 0 bases, and 12 bases lay between the germline ends. This CDR3 region has 15 residues. CDR1 and CDR2 from the germline V gene are SGHTS and YDEGEE. The DNA for the CDR3 is TGTGCCAGTAATCTGGGGAGCTCCTATAATTCACCCCTCCACTTT. Protein product: CASNLGSSYNSPLHF. The full variable domain, rest sourced from reference TRBV5-8 and TRBJ1-6, is EAGVTQSPTHLIKTRGQQATLRCSPISGHTSVYWYQQALGLGLQFLLWYDEGEERNRGNFPPRFSGRQFPNYSSELNVNALELEDSALYLCASNLGSSYNSPLHFGNGTRLTVT.

This clone came up once. The chain employs TRBV29-1 and TRBJ2-1; no clear D. V shed 0 bases and J shed 7 bases, with 7 bases lying between them. The length of the CDR3 is 12 residues. Germline assignment: CDR1 SQVTM and CDR2 ANQGSEA. The CDR3 here is CSVEDPGNEQFF. As DNA, the CDR3 is TGCAGCGTTGAAGATCCCGGTAATGAGCAGTTCTTC.

The chain couples TRBV19 to TRBJ2-1, with 10 positions matching TRBD2. The germline V gene has CDR1 LNHDA and CDR2 SQIVND (reference sequence). V was pared by 3 bases and J by 5 bases, with 10 bases of the junction left unmatched. The CDR3 spans 17 residues. The CDR3 loop reads CASSMKIAGGPNNEQFF. The CDR3 DNA follows: TGTGCCAGTAGTATGAAAATAGCGGGGGGCCCTAACAATGAGCAGTTCTTC.